This T cell receptor beta chain comes out of a study of blood T cells in healthy people across ages. A J-beta primer mix and a sample-barcoded 5' primer were used in a second PCR of about 7 to 12 cycles. TCRdb reprocessed the 5' RACE reads with MiXCR, giving one entry per CDR3 protein. The table records 380,000 or so distinct CDR3 sequences, 50% to 60% of them present only once. Findings and limits, study-wide: Because sorting was not performed, PBMCs prevented conclusive naive versus antigen-experienced comparison. Strong correlation linked observed beta diversity and percent naive T cells.

Ten or more counts support this clonotype. Its specificity is not known. Trimming at V came to 4 bases and at J to 7 bases, leaving 16 bases not matched to a gene. CDR1 is MNHNS, CDR2 SASEGT, per germline. The CDR3 is made up of 16 amino acids. The V and J genes are TRBV6-1 and TRBJ2-7, with 7 bases that match TRBD1. The sample taken for sequencing was blood. This TCR derives from a man between 60 and 70 years old in good health. CDR3 sequence: CASSALPGQKLLEQYF. The CDR3 nucleotides are TGTGCCAGCAGTGCCCTCCCGGGACAGAAACTCCTAGAGCAGTACTTC.